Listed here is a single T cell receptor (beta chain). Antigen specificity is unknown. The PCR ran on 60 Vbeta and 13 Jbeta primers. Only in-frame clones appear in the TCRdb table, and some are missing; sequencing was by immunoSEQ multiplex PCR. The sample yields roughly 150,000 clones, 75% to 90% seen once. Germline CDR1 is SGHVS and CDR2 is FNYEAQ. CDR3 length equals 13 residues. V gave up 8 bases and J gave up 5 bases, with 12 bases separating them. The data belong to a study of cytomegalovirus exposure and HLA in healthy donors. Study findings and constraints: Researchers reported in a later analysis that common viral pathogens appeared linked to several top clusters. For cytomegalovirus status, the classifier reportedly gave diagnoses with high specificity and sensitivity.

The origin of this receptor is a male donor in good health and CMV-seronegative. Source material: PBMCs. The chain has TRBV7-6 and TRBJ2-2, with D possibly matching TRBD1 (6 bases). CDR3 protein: CASHEGGTGELFF. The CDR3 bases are TGTGCCAGCCACGAAGGGGGTACCGGGGAGCTGTTTTTT.